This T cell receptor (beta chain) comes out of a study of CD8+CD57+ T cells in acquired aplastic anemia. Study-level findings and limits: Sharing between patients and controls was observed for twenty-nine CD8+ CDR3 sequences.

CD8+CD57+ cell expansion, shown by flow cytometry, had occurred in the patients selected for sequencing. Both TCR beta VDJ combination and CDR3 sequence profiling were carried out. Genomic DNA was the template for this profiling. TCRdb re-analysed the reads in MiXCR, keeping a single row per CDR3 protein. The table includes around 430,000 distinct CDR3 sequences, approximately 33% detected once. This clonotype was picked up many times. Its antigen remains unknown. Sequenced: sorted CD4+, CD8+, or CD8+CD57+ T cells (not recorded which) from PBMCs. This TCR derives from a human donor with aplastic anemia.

DNA of the CDR3: TGTGCCAGCAGTGAATGGGACCAAAATTCACCCCTCCACTTT. Its translation: CASSEWDQNSPLHF. The chain combines TRBV6-1 with TRBJ1-6, with a tentative D call TRBD1 (5 bases). This CDR3 is 14 amino acids long. V was clipped by 2 bases and J by 7 bases, with 9 bases between them. Germline CDR1 is MNHNS and CDR2 is SASEGT.